This entry features one T cell receptor (beta chain) sequence. These data originate in a study of blood T cell repertoires in COVID-19. Data came from immunoSEQ multiplex PCR; TCRdb stores just in-frame clones and leaves some out. The top ten hold more than 3% of the sample, which has 270,000 or so clones, roughly 80% seen once. CDR1 and CDR2 (germline): SGHTA, FQGNSA. CDR3 size: 14 residues. Deletions cut 1 base from V and 0 bases from J, with 7 bases between. The origin of this receptor is a man aged 45-65 years who had recovered from COVID-19. The chain uses TRBV7-2 and TRBJ2-7; D not certain. Sequencing was performed on PBMCs or T cells enriched from blood (not recorded which). Written as DNA, the CDR3 is TGTGCCAGCAGCTTAGACCGGAGCTCCTACGAGCAGTACTTC. Protein product: CASSLDRSSYEQYF.